This T cell receptor (beta chain) was sequenced in a study of T-cell memory formation after mild COVID-19. 5'RACE with constant-segment primers yielded barcoded, UMI-tagged TCR alpha and TCR beta cDNA libraries. One entry per CDR3 protein, called by TCRdb with MiXCR from the 5' RACE reads. The sample carries hundreds of thousands of distinct CDR3 sequences, 15% to 20% recorded once. Per germline, CDR1 MNHEY and CDR2 SMNVEV (reference sequence). The V and J ends lost 3 bases and 6 bases respectively, with 8 bases between them. There are 12 residues in the CDR3. This chain uses TRBV27 with TRBJ1-1, with D hard to call. What was sequenced was PBMCs or a T cell subset sorted from them (not recorded which). This TCR was recovered from a man between 18 and 35 years old who had mild COVID-19 (a few samples of this study predate the infection). Cell type and time point are not known. CDR3 in amino acids: CASSFMGAEAFF. The CDR3 bases are TGTGCCAGCAGTTTTATGGGAGCTGAAGCTTTCTTT.